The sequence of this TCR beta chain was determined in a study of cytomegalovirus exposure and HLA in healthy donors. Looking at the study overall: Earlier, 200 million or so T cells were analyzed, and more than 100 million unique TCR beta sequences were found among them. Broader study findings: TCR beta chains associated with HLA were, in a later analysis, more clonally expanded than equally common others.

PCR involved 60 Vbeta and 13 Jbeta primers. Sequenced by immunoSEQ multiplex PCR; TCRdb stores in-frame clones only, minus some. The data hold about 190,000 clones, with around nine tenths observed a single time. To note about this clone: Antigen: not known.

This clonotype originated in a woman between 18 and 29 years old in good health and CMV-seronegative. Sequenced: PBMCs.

The CDR3 reads CASSRTGDTGELFF. CDR3 sequence (DNA): TGCGCCAGCAGTCGGACAGGAGACACCGGGGAGCTGTTTTTT. The chain couples TRBV23-1 to TRBJ2-2; 7 positions agree with TRBD1. TRBV23-1 is placed among ORFs of uncertain function. This CDR3 is built from 14 residues. The J segment lost 3 bases and the V segment lost 4 bases, leaving 2 bases of the junction unmatched.